This T cell receptor (beta chain) comes out of a study of control samples from healthy donors and cancer patients. The CDR3 has 13 amino acids. CDR1 and CDR2 from the germline V gene are MNHEY and SVGAGI. V lost 1 base to trimming and J lost 6 bases, with 9 bases between them. Sequencing was performed with immunoSEQ multiplex PCR; in TCRdb, only in-frame clones are kept and a portion is missing. This table holds around 84,000 clones, roughly 91% found once. This receptor was taken from a man aged 25-45 years in good health. The V gene is TRBV6-5, the J gene TRBJ1-1, with D tentatively TRBD1 (6 bases). Sequenced sample: blood. The CDR3 reads CASSYYEGAEAFF. The CDR3 DNA is TGTGCCAGCAGTTACTATGAGGGGGCTGAAGCTTTCTTT.